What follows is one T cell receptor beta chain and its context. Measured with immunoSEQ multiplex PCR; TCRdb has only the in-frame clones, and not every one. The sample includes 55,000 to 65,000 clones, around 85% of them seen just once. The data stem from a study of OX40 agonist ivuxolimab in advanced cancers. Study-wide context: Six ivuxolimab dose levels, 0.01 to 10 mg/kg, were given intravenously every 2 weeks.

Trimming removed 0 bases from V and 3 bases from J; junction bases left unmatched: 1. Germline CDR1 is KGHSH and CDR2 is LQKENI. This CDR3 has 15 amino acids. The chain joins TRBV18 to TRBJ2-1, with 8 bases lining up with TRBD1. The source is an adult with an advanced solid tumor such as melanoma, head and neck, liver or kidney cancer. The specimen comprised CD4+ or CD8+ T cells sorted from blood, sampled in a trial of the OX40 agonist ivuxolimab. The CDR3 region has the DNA TGTGCCAGCTCACCACCACAGGGGGGCTACAATGAGCAGTTCTTC. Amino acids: CASSPPQGGYNEQFF. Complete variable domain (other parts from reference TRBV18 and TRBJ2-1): NAGVMQNPRHLVRRRGQEARLRCSPMKGHSHVYWYRQLPEEGLKFMVYLQKENIIDESGMPKERFSAEFPKEGPSILRIQQVVRGDSAAYFCASSPPQGGYNEQFFGPGTRLTVL.